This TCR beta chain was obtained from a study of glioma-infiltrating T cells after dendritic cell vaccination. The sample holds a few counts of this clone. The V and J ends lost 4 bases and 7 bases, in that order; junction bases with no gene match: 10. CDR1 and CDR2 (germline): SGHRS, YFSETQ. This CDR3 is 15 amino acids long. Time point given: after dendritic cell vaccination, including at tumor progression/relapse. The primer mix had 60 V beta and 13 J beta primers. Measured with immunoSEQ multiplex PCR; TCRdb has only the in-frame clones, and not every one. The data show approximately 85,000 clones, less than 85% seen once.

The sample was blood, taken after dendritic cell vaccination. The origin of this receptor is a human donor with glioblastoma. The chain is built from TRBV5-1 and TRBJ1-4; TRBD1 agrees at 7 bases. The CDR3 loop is CASSLTGSSGEKLFF. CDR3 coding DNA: TGCGCCAGCAGCCTGACAGGGAGCAGTGGTGAAAAACTGTTTTTT.